Listed below are T cell receptor beta chains from one sample, sequenced in a study of T cell repertoires in cytomegalovirus infection. These receptors are not linked to any known antigen. TCRdb independently ran MiXCR on the reads; one entry per CDR3 protein. The repertoire has roughly 800,000 distinct CDR3 sequences, just under 30% of them found once; the top ten carry roughly 14%. This specimen was cultured CD8+ T cells from PBMCs, taken from culture after CMV antigen stimulation. These receptor sequences come from a human donor in good health (CMV status not recorded). Some clones in this sample may be carry-over from other donors' samples. CDR3s include the opening cysteine and the closing phenylalanine or tryptophan. D genes are given only for firm matches. Part of the rows lack a size; the others show once, few, many or a class for expanded clones.

V gene	clone size	D gene	J gene	CDR3 DNA	CDR3 protein
TRBV27	few	.	TRBJ1-5	TGTGCCAGCAGGCCCAGGGCCTCACAGCCCCAGCATTTT	CASRPRASQPQHF
TRBV7-2	few	.	TRBJ1-2	TGTGCCAGCAGCTTAGAGGATACAGGACGTTATGGCTACACCTTC	CASSLEDTGRYGYTF
TRBV27	.	.	TRBJ1-5	TGTGCCAGCAGTTTAACTTACGGGACACTATCTCAGCCCCAGCATTTT	CASSLTYGTLSQPQHF
TRBV6-2/TRBV6-3	few	TRBD2	TRBJ2-1	TGTGCCAGCAGCCTTCGACTAGCGGGGGTATCCTACAATGAGCAGTTCTTC	CASSLRLAGVSYNEQFF
TRBV14	.	.	TRBJ2-5	TGTGCCAGCAGCCAAGTCAGGGAGACCCAGTACTTC	CASSQVRETQYF
TRBV9	.	.	TRBJ1-1	TGTGCCAGCAGCCCAGGGAGGGGTAAGAAAGCTTTCTTT	CASSPGRGKKAFF
TRBV5-1	.	TRBD2	TRBJ2-3	TGCGCCAGCAGCTTGGTGGCGGGGGTACCGGATACGCAGTATTTT	CASSLVAGVPDTQYF
TRBV4-1	many	.	TRBJ2-3	TGCGCCAGCAGCCAAGTTCTAGCAATGGCGACAGATACGCAGTATTTT	CASSQVLAMATDTQYF
TRBV12-5	few	.	TRBJ1-5	TGTGCTAGTGGTTTGGGGACAGCCTATAGCAATCAGCCCCAGCATTTT	CASGLGTAYSNQPQHF
TRBV7-9	few	TRBD1	TRBJ2-5	TGTGCCAGCAGCCAGGACAGGGCGAACCCCCAAGAGACCCAGTACTTC	CASSQDRANPQETQYF
TRBV7-6	few	.	TRBJ1-5	TGTGCCAGCAGCGATCCAAGGACAGAAGATCAGCCCCAGCATTTT	CASSDPRTEDQPQHF
TRBV20-1	.	TRBD1	TRBJ2-5	TGCAGTGCTCCCCTGACAGGGCCCCAAGAGACCCAGTACTTC	CSAPLTGPQETQYF
TRBV7-2	many	TRBD2	TRBJ2-3	TGTGCCAGCACCTTCGGGCCCCCTAGCGGGGGGGCCAGTTGGGCAGATACGCAGTATTTT	CASTFGPPSGGASWADTQYF
TRBV27	many	.	TRBJ1-1	TGTGCCAGCAGTTTTGGGGGGGGAACTGAAGCTTTCTTT	CASSFGGGTEAFF
TRBV3-1	.	.	TRBJ1-3	TGTGCCAGCAGCCCCCAGGTTGGAAACACCATATATTTT	CASSPQVGNTIYF
TRBV6-2/TRBV6-3	.	.	TRBJ1-2	TGTGCCAGCAGTCTCCGGAACGTGCGCTATGGCTACACCTTC	CASSLRNVRYGYTF
TRBV5-4	few	TRBD2	TRBJ2-7	TGTGCCAGCACGTCACGGCTAGCGGGTCCTTCCGAGCAGTACTTC	CASTSRLAGPSEQYF
TRBV10-3	many	.	TRBJ2-7	TGTGCCATCAGTGTGACTAGTTGGACGTCCTACGAGCAGTACTTC	CAISVTSWTSYEQYF
TRBV6-6	.	.	TRBJ2-1	TGTGCCAGCAGCCAACATGGCCACAGGGCACCAGGCTACAATGAGCAGTTCTTC	CASSQHGHRAPGYNEQFF
TRBV7-9	few	TRBD1	TRBJ1-4	TGTGCCAGCAGCAATACGGGACAGGGGAAGGTAAATGAAAAACTGTTTTTT	CASSNTGQGKVNEKLFF
TRBV12-3/TRBV12-4	.	.	TRBJ2-3	TGTGCCAGCAGTTACCAGGGCACAGATACGCAGTATTTT	CASSYQGTDTQYF
TRBV7-9	few	.	TRBJ2-5	TGTGCCAGCAGAGACATCCAAGAGACCCAGTACTTC	CASRDIQETQYF
TRBV27	.	.	TRBJ1-1	TGTGCCAGCAGTCCCGGGCTTGCTGAAGCTTTCTTT	CASSPGLAEAFF
TRBV10-3	few	.	TRBJ1-2	TGTGCCATCAAGGTTGCTTTACGACAGGAAAACTATGGCTACACCTTC	CAIKVALRQENYGYTF
TRBV10-3	.	.	TRBJ2-5	TGTGCCATCAGTGACTCTAGCCAAGAGACCCAGTACTTC	CAISDSSQETQYF
TRBV7-8	many	.	TRBJ2-2	TGTGCCAGCAGCAACAGGGAGGCGAACACCGGGGAGCTGTTTTTT	CASSNREANTGELFF
TRBV4-1	.	TRBD1	TRBJ1-1	TGCGCCAGCAGATCTCTCGGGACAGTGAACACTGAAGCTTTCTTT	CASRSLGTVNTEAFF
TRBV7-9	few	.	TRBJ2-4	TGTGCCAGCAGCACGTGGGACTCCTTCGGGGACAACATTCAGTACTTC	CASSTWDSFGDNIQYF
TRBV7-6	.	TRBD1	TRBJ2-7	TGTGCCAGCAGCCATACAGGGGTGGACGAGCAGTACTTC	CASSHTGVDEQYF
TRBV6-5	.	.	TRBJ2-3	TGTGCCAGCAGTTACTCTTGGGCAGGGGCAAGCACAGATACGCAGTATTTT	CASSYSWAGASTDTQYF
TRBV6-6	few	.	TRBJ1-4	TGTGCCAGCAGCTATCGGGTCGGTGAAAAACTGTTTTTT	CASSYRVGEKLFF